Sequencing of this TCR beta chain was carried out in a study of blood T cell repertoires in COVID-19. Across the whole study: The United States, Italy and Spain supplied acute and convalescent COVID-19 samples. PBMCs, B-cell-depleted T cells, or T cells were the source of the cDNA or gDNA that made up the material.

Original methodology: Quantification of nucleated cells was approximated via reference gene primer amplification. The protocol was immunoSEQ multiplex PCR, while the TCRdb copy is restricted to in-frame clones and leaves out a portion. For V, J and clone size, that table is used; D and trimming come from the DNA. Among roughly 70,000 clones, about four fifths were seen once, and the ten largest hold roughly a sixth. This CDR3 has 17 residues. After removal of 6 bases from V and 5 bases from J, the junction contained 17 bases not matched to a gene. Germline assignment: CDR1 MDHEN and CDR2 SYDVKM. The clonotype originates from a human donor in a cohort sampled during active COVID-19. The V call is TRBV28, the J call TRBJ2-7; 9 bases match TRBD2. Material: peripheral blood. Written as DNA, the CDR3 is TGTGCCAGCAGGACGGTTGGAGGACTAGCGAGTCACAACGAGCAGTACTTC. This gives the protein CASRTVGGLASHNEQYF.